A selection of T cell receptor beta chains follows, all from one sample in a study of shared clonotypes between healthy human individuals. Sequencing used immunoSEQ multiplex PCR; TCRdb keeps in-frame clones, though not all of them. The sample holds approximately 2,000,000 clones, 85% to 95% seen once. Input material: naive CD4+ T cells from PBMCs. These receptors were obtained from a man aged 18 to 30 in good health. Some clones in this sample may be carry-over from other donors' samples. The CDR3 runs from the conserved cysteine through the conserved F or W. The D gene is left open where the match is weak. Some rows have no size entry. The others give once, few or many, or a class for an expanded clone.

clone size	J gene	V gene	D gene	CDR3 DNA	CDR3 protein
-	TRBJ2-1	TRBV7-2	TRBD1	TGTGCCAGCAGCTTAGTGGGGACAGGCTACAATGAGCAGTTCTTC	CASSLVGTGYNEQFF
-	TRBJ2-2	TRBV4-1	TRBD2	TGCGCCAGCAGCCACCTCGGGCTAGCGGCAACCGGGGAGCTGTTTTTT	CASSHLGLAATGELFF
-	TRBJ2-6	TRBV5-4	-	TGTGCCAGCAGCTCAGGGGCAGGGAAACTCAACGTCCTGACTTTC	CASSSGAGKLNVLTF
-	TRBJ1-2	TRBV30	-	TGTGCCTGGGCTCCGGGAGGGCAAACTGGCTACACCTTC	CAWAPGGQTGYTF
-	TRBJ2-5	TRBV4-3	TRBD2	TGCGCCAGCAGCCAAGAAGCTAGCGGCTATTCTGCAAGGGCAGAGACCCAGTACTTC	CASSQEASGYSARAETQYF
-	TRBJ2-1	TRBV14	TRBD2	TGTGCCAGCAGCCAGCTGAGAGCGGGAGGGGACAATGAGCAGTTCTTC	CASSQLRAGGDNEQFF
-	TRBJ1-2	TRBV9	-	TGTGCCAGCAGCGCCCGGGAGCTTGACTATGGCTACACCTTC	CASSARELDYGYTF
-	TRBJ2-6	TRBV7-3	-	TGTGCCAGCAGCCCCCAGGGGCTAGCGGTATTGTCTGGGGCCAACGTCCTGACTTTC	CASSPQGLAVLSGANVLTF
-	TRBJ2-7	TRBV6-5	TRBD2	TGTGCCAGCAGTTACTCAAGACTAGCGGGCCCGTACGAGCAGTACTTC	CASSYSRLAGPYEQYF
-	TRBJ2-5	TRBV7-9	-	TGTGCCAGCAGCTTAGGTCGGGGGCCAGAGACCCAGTACTTC	CASSLGRGPETQYF
-	TRBJ2-7	TRBV11-2	TRBD2	TGTGCCAGCAGCTTAGAGCGGGGGGCACGGCACGAGCAGTACTTC	CASSLERGARHEQYF
-	TRBJ2-5	TRBV12-5	TRBD2	TGTGCTAGTGGAAGAGCGGGAGGTCCGACTAACCAAGAGACCCAGTACTTC	CASGRAGGPTNQETQYF
-	TRBJ2-7	TRBV5-1	TRBD1	TGCGCCAGCAGCGCGGGACAGGGAAGATCCTACGAGCAGTACTTC	CASSAGQGRSYEQYF
-	TRBJ2-7	TRBV28	TRBD2	TGTGCCAGCTTCGGGTCCCGAGCGGGAGAGGGCGAGCAGTACTTC	CASFGSRAGEGEQYF
-	TRBJ2-7	TRBV7-2	TRBD2	TGTGCCAGCAGCTTAGGGGCTAGCGGGAGCTACGAGCAGTACTTC	CASSLGASGSYEQYF
-	TRBJ2-7	TRBV9	TRBD2	TGTGCCAGCAGCGCGGGACTAGCGGTGTACGAGCAGTACTTC	CASSAGLAVYEQYF
-	TRBJ2-2	TRBV7-3	TRBD2	TGTGCCAGCAGCCTCCGCCCGACTAGCGGGAGCACCGGGGAGCTGTTTTTT	CASSLRPTSGSTGELFF
-	TRBJ1-1	TRBV6-5	-	TGTGCCAGCAGCCCGGGGGATTTTGGCACTGAAGCTTTCTTT	CASSPGDFGTEAFF
-	TRBJ2-5	TRBV7-7	TRBD1	TGTGCCAGCAGCTTAGCTGGCCAGGGGGCCCAAGAGACCCAGTACTTC	CASSLAGQGAQETQYF
once	TRBJ2-6	TRBV9	-	TGTGCCAGCAGCGCAAGCTGGGGGGGGCCCGGGGCCAACGTCCTGACTTTC	CASSASWGGPGANVLTF
few	TRBJ1-1	TRBV4-1	-	TGCGCCAGCAGCCAAGATCGGTACACTGAAGCTTTCTTT	CASSQDRYTEAFF
-	TRBJ1-1	TRBV7-9	-	TGTGCCAGCGCTCGGGGGTCGGAGACTGAAGCTTTCTTT	CASARGSETEAFF
-	TRBJ1-5	TRBV7-8	-	TGTGCCAGCAGCTTAGACAGCAATCAGCCCCAGCATTTT	CASSLDSNQPQHF
-	TRBJ2-6	TRBV28	-	TGTGCCAGCAGTTTAGGCATACCCCTGGGGGGCGCTGATTGGAGAGGGGCCAACGTCCTGACTTTC	CASSLGIPLGGADWRGANVLTF
-	TRBJ1-4	TRBV5-1	-	TGCGCCAGCAGCTTGGCCAGGGGACGGGTTAATGAAAAACTGTTTTTT	CASSLARGRVNEKLFF
-	TRBJ2-7	TRBV19	-	TGTGCCAGTAGTATAGGAAGGGTTGGGAACGAGCAGTACTTC	CASSIGRVGNEQYF
-	TRBJ1-2	TRBV6-1	-	TGTGCCAGCAGTGAACGAGGGGGCTACACCTTC	CASSERGGYTF
-	TRBJ2-7	TRBV7-9	-	TGTGCCAGCAGCGGATTCTCCTACGAGCAGTACTTC	CASSGFSYEQYF
-	TRBJ1-4	TRBV18	TRBD1	TGTGCCAGCTCACGACAGGGGGCGGAAAAACTGTTTTTT	CASSRQGAEKLFF
-	TRBJ2-3	TRBV7-3	-	TGTGCCAGCAGCTTGGGGATGGCCACAGATACGCAGTATTTT	CASSLGMATDTQYF
-	TRBJ2-5	TRBV28	TRBD1	TGTGCCAGCAGTTTACAAACTCTTACGGGACAGGGAAGAGGAGAGACCCAGTACTTC	CASSLQTLTGQGRGETQYF
-	TRBJ2-2	TRBV29-1	-	TGCAGCGTTGAAGGGGGGGGCTTCACCGGGGAGCTGTTTTTT	CSVEGGGFTGELFF
-	TRBJ1-2	TRBV28	-	TGTGCCAGCAGTTTGAGCCGCTATGGCTACACCTTC	CASSLSRYGYTF
-	TRBJ2-4	TRBV6-4	-	TGTGCCAGCGTTGCTGCGCAGATAAACATTCAGTACTTC	CASVAAQINIQYF
-	TRBJ2-6	TRBV11-3	-	TGTGCCAGCGCCGGACGCGGGGCCAACGTCCTGACTTTC	CASAGRGANVLTF
-	TRBJ2-5	TRBV5-4	TRBD1	TGTGCCAGCAGCCGGGACAGGGCAGAGACCCAGTACTTC	CASSRDRAETQYF
-	TRBJ2-2	TRBV6-5	-	TGTGCCAGCAGTTCCTCTACCGGGGAGCTGTTTTTT	CASSSSTGELFF